This TCR beta chain was documented in a study of Graves' ophthalmopathy and Graves' hyperthyroidism. Study context: There was a collection of peripheral blood at initial diagnosis, before any treatment.

CDR1 and CDR2 (germline): LGHDT, YNNKEL (reference sequence). V lost 5 bases to trimming and J lost 6 bases, with 17 bases between them. This CDR3 spans 14 amino acids. RNA transcripts were the template, and TCR beta CDR3 regions were amplified from them. RT-PCR with HTBI primers came first, then second-round multiplex PCR. TCRdb reprocessed the multiplex PCR reads via MiXCR and lists one record per CDR3 protein. The data contain around 660,000 distinct CDR3 sequences, 35% to 50% of them singletons. This clonotype showed up many times. If patients had other autoimmune diseases, uncontrolled infections, pregnancy or lactation, they were excluded. Clinical symptoms and serum thyroxine were used for diagnosis; TRAb, thyroid ultrasound and orbital computed tomography were also relied on.

The sequence was obtained from an adult man with Graves' ophthalmopathy. The chain has TRBV3-1 and TRBJ2-7, with a possible D match to TRBD2 (6 bases). Sequencing was carried out using peripheral blood. The CDR3 here is CASSGGPGSGEQYF. The CDR3 DNA follows: TGTGCCAGCAGCGGAGGGCCAGGGAGCGGCGAGCAGTACTTC.